Presented here are 12 T cell receptor beta chains from one specimen sequenced in a study of Ad26.COV2.S vaccination and SARS-CoV-2 variants. The assay was immunoSEQ multiplex PCR, and TCRdb's table has in-frame clones only and misses some. Here the sample spans about 370,000 clones, around 85% being singletons. Treatment meaning: approximately 18 received Ad26.COV2.S at low or high dose, single or two shots; several received placebo; per-sample allocation not given. Sampling took place 63 days after the first vaccine or placebo injection. The sequences come from peripheral blood, collected in a trial of Ad26.COV2.S vaccine versus placebo. Source of these receptors: a person between 18 and 60 years old who received the Ad26.COV2.S COVID-19 vaccine or a placebo.

J is TRBJ2-7 and V is TRBV15; TRBD2 matches at 8 bases. Per germline, CDR1 LNHNV and CDR2 YYDKDF (reference sequence). V trimming: 3 bases; J trimming: 2 bases; junction bases outside the gene matches: 6. The CDR3 consists of 15 residues. The CDR3: CATSRRTSGAYEQYF. The CDR3 coding sequence is TGTGCCACCAGCAGGCGCACTAGCGGTGCCTACGAGCAGTACTTC.

The V gene is TRBV5-1, the J gene TRBJ2-7, with 12 bases identical to TRBD2. The CDR3 totals 15 residues. V trimming: 4 bases; J trimming: 1 base; junction bases outside the gene matches: 3. Germline lookup yields CDR1 SGHRS and CDR2 YFSETQ. Here the CDR3 reads CASSPSGGDSYEQYF. Written as DNA, the CDR3 is TGCGCCAGCAGCCCTAGCGGGGGGGATTCCTACGAGCAGTACTTC.

The chain combines TRBV3-1 (or the pseudogene TRBV3-2) with TRBJ1-5, with no clear D. From germline, CDR1 is LGHDT and CDR2 YNNKEL (reference sequence). The CDR3 sequence is 13 residues long. V lost 3 bases and J lost 7, with 10 bases in between. The DNA for the CDR3 is TGTGCCAGCAGCCATGTGGGTGAACAGCCCCAGCATTTT. Amino acid sequence: CASSHVGEQPQHF.

Here the CDR3 reads CAWSVLATEAFF. The CDR3 nucleotides read TGTGCCTGGAGTGTATTGGCAACTGAAGCTTTCTTT. V usage is TRBV30 and J usage is TRBJ1-1; unclear D gene. CDR1 and CDR2 (germline): GTSNPN, SVGIG (reference sequence). With 0 bases removed from V and 5 bases from J, the gap between germline ends came to 7 bases. This CDR3 has 12 amino acids.

This chain joins TRBV6-6 and TRBJ2-2, with D hard to call. V dropped 5 bases and J dropped 3 bases, with 7 bases sitting between them. Per germline, CDR1 MNHNY and CDR2 SVGAGI (reference sequence). CDR3 size: 13 residues. The DNA of the CDR3 is TGTGCCAGCAGTACCGGGCACACCGGGGAGCTGTTTTTT. Amino acids: CASSTGHTGELFF.

This clone was seen only a few times. The gene calls are TRBV2 and TRBJ1-1; no clear D. With 8 bases removed from V and 1 base from J, the gap between germline ends came to 14 bases. The germline gives CDR1 SNHLY, CDR2 FYNNEI. CDR3 length: 14 residues. CDR3 in amino acids: CASEDLWGNTEAFF. Written as DNA, the CDR3 is TGTGCCAGCGAGGACCTCTGGGGGAACACTGAAGCTTTCTTT.

The chain links TRBV10-3 to TRBJ1-1, with no clear D. The germline V and J ends were trimmed by 6 bases and 0 bases, with 8 bases remaining between them. This CDR3 has 13 residues. The V gene's germline CDR1 is ENHRY and CDR2 SYGVKD. The CDR3 here is CAIRVGLNTEAFF. The CDR3 DNA reads TGTGCCATCAGGGTGGGCCTGAACACTGAAGCTTTCTTT.

The V call is TRBV18, the J call TRBJ2-5, with 10 bases aligning to TRBD1. The junction had 4 bases not matched to a gene; V was cut back by 4 bases and J by 5 bases. CDR1 is KGHSH, CDR2 LQKENI, per germline. The CDR3 has 14 residues. This CDR3 is CASSRGQGGETQYF. DNA for the CDR3: TGTGCCAGCTCACGAGGACAGGGGGGGGAGACCCAGTACTTC.

This rearrangement joins TRBV18 to TRBJ1-4, with 7 bases fitting TRBD1. CDR3 length: 15 residues. Germline-derived CDR1 and CDR2 are KGHSH and LQKENI. V dropped 0 bases and J dropped 8; count of bases not matched to a gene: 6. The CDR3 loop is CASSPPGGGNEKLFF. DNA for the CDR3: TGTGCCAGCTCACCACCGGGAGGGGGCAACGAAAAACTGTTTTTT.

The rearrangement joins TRBV5-1 to TRBJ1-1, with TRBD1 matching over 11 bases. The CDR3 has 15 amino acids. V lost 4 bases, J lost 5 bases, and 7 bases stayed unmatched. Per the germline V gene, CDR1 is SGHRS and CDR2 is YFSETQ. CDR3 residues: CASSDGTGGWTEAFF. Written as DNA, the CDR3 is TGCGCCAGCAGCGACGGGACAGGGGGATGGACTGAAGCTTTCTTT.

V gene TRBV5-5 combines with J gene TRBJ2-3; tentatively, D is TRBD1 or TRBD2 (6 bases each). V shed 5 bases and J shed 2 bases, with 12 bases lying between them. The CDR3 extends over 14 amino acids. Germline V gene data show CDR1 as SGHKS and CDR2 as YYEKEE (reference sequence). Here the CDR3 DNA reads TGTGCCAGCAGGGAGGGGGGTACCACAGATACGCAGTATTTT. This translates into CASREGGTTDTQYF. Together with reference TRBV5-5 and TRBJ2-3, the CDR3 gives the full variable domain: DAGVTQSPTHLIKTRGQQVTLRCSPISGHKSVSWYQQVLGQGPQFIFQYYEKEERGRGNFPDRFSARQFPNYSSELNVNALLLGDSALYLCASREGGTTDTQYFGPGTRLTVL.

This clone has more than one count but fewer than ten. V gene TRBV2 combines with J gene TRBJ1-5; D gene ambiguous. Germline loops: CDR1 SNHLY, CDR2 FYNNEI. The CDR3 extends over 14 amino acids. The germline V and J ends were trimmed by 7 bases and 0 bases, with 10 bases remaining between them. CDR3: CASTKTDSNQPQHF. For the CDR3, the DNA is TGTGCCAGCACCAAGACGGATAGCAATCAGCCCCAGCATTTT.